This paragraph covers one T cell receptor beta chain sequence. The entry originates in a study of T cell changes during pregnancy in multiple sclerosis. The table came from immunoSEQ multiplex PCR; TCRdb's copy has only in-frame clones and leaves some out. The sample holds approximately 32,000 clones, roughly 87% seen once. V shed 6 bases and J 10 bases; nucleotides not matched to a gene: 6. Germline V lookup: CDR1 LNHDA, CDR2 SQIVND (reference sequence). The CDR3 consists of 12 residues. The sequencing here drew on CD8+ T cells from peripheral blood mononuclear cells, taken in the first trimester of pregnancy. The sequence was obtained from a female donor with multiple sclerosis, enrolled in a pregnancy study. This chain uses TRBV19 with TRBJ2-1; 7 nucleotides line up with TRBD2. CDR3 sequence (DNA): TGTGCCAGTAGCACCCCAGCGGGAGAGCAGTTCTTC. It encodes CASSTPAGEQFF.